This entry concerns a single T cell receptor (beta chain). The target antigen is unknown. This table comes from immunoSEQ multiplex PCR, and its TCRdb copy is limited to in-frame clones, with some not included. The sample records roughly 120,000 clones, 86% being singletons. These data are taken from a study of T cell responses to AZD1222 COVID-19 vaccine. Study observations and caveats: Donors were chiefly white British, with a greater number of females, and clonal diversity was perhaps underestimated. Reportedly, nearly half the spike-specific TCRs target unmutated variant regions.

CDR3 length equals 15 residues. The ends were cut back, 0 bases at V and 0 bases at J, with 6 bases in the middle. Germline CDR1 is SGHRS and CDR2 is YFSETQ. Material: peripheral blood, obtained on day 0 of AZD1222 vaccination. The receptor was isolated from an adult in good health. This chain connects TRBV5-1 to TRBJ1-4; no reliable D call. DNA of the CDR3: TGCGCCAGCAGCTTGGGTTTTGCAACTAATGAAAAACTGTTTTTT. Its protein product is CASSLGFATNEKLFF.